This passage covers 27 T cell receptor beta chains from one sample sequenced in a study of early T cells in non-severe SARS-CoV-2 infection. TCRdb passed the 5' RACE reads through MiXCR, listing each CDR3 protein once. Of roughly 81,000 distinct CDR3 sequences listed, more than 5% are singletons. Sequenced input: whole blood. Receptors were obtained from an adult who was a healthcare worker with PCR-confirmed SARS-CoV-2 infection or an uninfected control (not recorded which).

The V and J genes are TRBV5-4 and TRBJ2-5, with 7 positions matching TRBD2. Germline V CDR1 and CDR2: SGHNT, YYREEE (reference sequence). The CDR3 has 15 amino acids. The V and J ends lost 2 bases and 1 base, in that order; junction bases with no gene match: 5. CDR3 coding DNA: TGTGCCAGCAGCTTTGGGGGACTACTCCAAGAGACCCAGTACTTC. Amino acid sequence: CASSFGGLLQETQYF.

CDR3 bases: TGTGCCAGCACCCCGATCGGGGAGCTGTTTTTT. Its translation is CASTPIGELFF. The J gene is TRBJ2-2, the V gene TRBV7-2; D not resolved. Trimming pared 7 bases from V and 7 bases from J, leaving 7 bases between. Germline CDR1 SGHTA, CDR2 FQGNSA. This CDR3 region has 11 residues.

This clonotype was found many times. The rearrangement uses TRBV5-6 and TRBJ1-1; D possibly corresponds to TRBD1 (5 bases). Trimming removed 4 bases from V and 11 bases from J, with 21 bases in between. The CDR3 consists of 14 residues. Germline V gene lookup returns CDR1 SGHDT and CDR2 YYEEEE. The CDR3 sequence: CASSPTRDSPRAFF. The CDR3 nucleotides are TGTGCCAGCAGCCCCACCCGGGACTCCCCTCGGGCTTTCTTT.

This clonotype occurred a few times. The V gene is TRBV7-2, the J gene TRBJ2-3, with unresolved D. V was cut by 0 bases and J by 0 bases, with 13 bases left in between. Germline assignment: CDR1 SGHTA and CDR2 FQGNSA. The CDR3 is made up of 17 amino acids. Here the CDR3 reads CASSLAPAGTSTDTQYF. CDR3 coding DNA: TGTGCCAGCAGCTTAGCGCCGGCAGGTACTAGCACAGATACGCAGTATTTT.

This clonotype has ten or more counts. The chain has TRBV29-1 and TRBJ2-5, with 7 bases fitting TRBD2. J gave up 6 bases and V 7 bases, and 11 bases lay outside the gene matches. This CDR3 is built from 13 residues. The germline gives CDR1 SQVTM, CDR2 ANQGSEA. The CDR3 is CSGRLAQGQTQYF. The CDR3, as DNA: TGCAGCGGCCGACTAGCCCAGGGACAGACCCAGTACTTC. The whole variable domain, filled in from reference TRBV29-1 and TRBJ2-5, reads SAVISQKPSRDICQRGTSLTIQCQVDSQVTMMFWYRQQPGQSLTLIATANQGSEATYESGFVIDKFPISRPNLTFSTLTVSNMSPEDSSIYLCSGRLAQGQTQYFGPGTRLLVL.

This clonotype was seen repeatedly, ten times or more. The J gene is TRBJ2-1, the V gene TRBV11-2; D uncertain. In germline, CDR1 is SGHAT, CDR2 FQNNGV. The CDR3 is 15 residues long. V was clipped by 5 bases and J by 7 bases, with 18 bases between them. CDR3 in DNA: TGTGCCAGCAGCGAGCAACGGATAAAGGTGAATGAGCAGTTCTTC. This codes for CASSEQRIKVNEQFF.

The V gene is TRBV6-5, the J gene TRBJ1-6; D possibly corresponds to TRBD1 (6 bases). Germline values: CDR1 MNHEY, CDR2 SVGAGI. Trimming removed 0 bases at V and 7 bases at J, with 10 bases between. CDR3 size: 15 residues. In nucleotides, the CDR3 is TGTGCCAGCAGTTACTCGTCCAGGGGAAATTCACCCCTCCACTTT. Translation: CASSYSSRGNSPLHF.

This clonotype was counted at least ten times. The gene calls are TRBV11-2 and TRBJ2-1; 9 nucleotides agree with TRBD2. The CDR3 contains 20 residues. The J segment lost 4 bases and the V segment lost 5 bases, leaving 21 bases of the junction unmatched. CDR1 SGHAT and CDR2 FQNNGV come from the germline V gene. DNA for the CDR3: TGTGCCAGCAGCCCCGGAGGGGAAGGGGCTAGCGGGAAGATATACAATGAGCAGTTCTTC. Translating it yields CASSPGGEGASGKIYNEQFF.

V and J are TRBV11-2 and TRBJ2-1; TRBD2 matches 8 bases. V lost 8 bases, J lost 3 bases, and 3 bases stayed unmatched. Germline V gives CDR1 SGHAT, CDR2 FQNNGV. This CDR3 region has 13 residues. The CDR3 sequence is CASDSGSYNEQFF. CDR3 nucleotides: TGTGCCAGCGACAGCGGGAGCTACAATGAGCAGTTCTTC.

This clonotype was observed a few times. The gene calls are TRBV6-5 and TRBJ2-2; 7 bases line up with TRBD1. The germline V gene has CDR1 MNHEY and CDR2 SVGAGI. This CDR3 has 16 amino acids. The trim removed 6 bases at V and 4 bases at J, leaving 11 bases unmatched. This CDR3 reads CASRTRDSGITGELFF. DNA for the CDR3: TGTGCCAGCAGAACCCGGGACAGCGGTATCACCGGGGAGCTGTTTTTT.

This clonotype appeared many times. This chain uses TRBV27 with TRBJ2-7, with 7 bases that match TRBD1. The CDR3 is 17 residues long. With 5 bases clipped from V and 6 bases from J, the junction kept 19 bases outside the gene matches. CDR1 and CDR2 (germline): MNHEY, SMNVEV (reference sequence). The CDR3 region has the DNA TGTGCCAGCAGTCTCCATCTCCCGACAAGACCAGGGGGCGAGCAGTACTTC. The encoded protein is CASSLHLPTRPGGEQYF.

This chain connects TRBV7-2 to TRBJ1-2, with D possibly being TRBD1 (6 bases). This CDR3 spans 16 amino acids. The V and J ends lost 0 bases and 7 bases respectively, with 18 bases between them. Germline V gene data show CDR1 as SGHTA and CDR2 as FQGNSA. Written as DNA, the CDR3 is TGTGCCAGCAGCTTAGCGCAATCGGGGGGCGTTGCTGGCTACACCTTC. Translated, it gives CASSLAQSGGVAGYTF.

The sample holds many counts of this clonotype. This chain links TRBV6-5 with TRBJ2-4, with 14 bases aligning to TRBD2. Germline V lookup: CDR1 MNHEY, CDR2 SVGAGI. Trimming at V came to 5 bases and at J to 8 bases, leaving 5 bases not matched to a gene. CDR3 size: 15 residues. CDR3 region: CASSTGTSGSDIQYF. DNA of the CDR3: TGTGCCAGCAGTACCGGGACTAGCGGGAGTGACATTCAGTACTTC.

The table lists this clonotype with many counts. The rearrangement uses TRBV7-8 and TRBJ2-7; D may be TRBD2 (6 bases). The V and J ends lost 4 bases and 3 bases respectively, with 19 bases between them. The CDR3 sequence is 16 residues long. Germline V lookup: CDR1 SGHVS, CDR2 FQNEAQ. In nucleotides, the CDR3 is TGTGCCAGCAGCTCGCCCCGGAGGGCCCTCTTCTACGAGCAGTACTTC. Translating gives CASSSPRRALFYEQYF.

This clonotype was observed a handful of times. J is TRBJ1-5 and V is TRBV29-1; tentative D call: TRBD1 (6 bases). V was pared by 7 bases and J by 3 bases, with 10 bases between. The CDR3 has 12 residues. The V gene's germline CDR1 is SQVTM and CDR2 ANQGSEA. CDR3 bases: TGCAGCGCGGGACACCACAATCAGCCCCAGCATTTT. Protein: CSAGHHNQPQHF.

The chain employs TRBV6-5 and TRBJ2-1, with 8 bases identical to TRBD1. Germline V gives CDR1 MNHEY, CDR2 SVGAGI. This CDR3 is built from 19 residues. With 0 bases clipped from V and 6 bases from J, the junction kept 16 bases outside the gene matches. The CDR3 region has the DNA TGTGCCAGCAGTTACTCGAAAGGGCAGGGGGCTTCGTCCGGCAATGAGCAGTTCTTC. Translation gives CASSYSKGQGASSGNEQFF.

The table lists this clonotype with a few counts. The rearrangement joins TRBV28 to TRBJ2-1, with 9 bases lining up with TRBD1. V dropped 3 bases and J dropped 9; count of bases not matched to a gene: 6. CDR1 and CDR2 from the germline V gene are MDHEN and SYDVKM. The CDR3 loop spans 14 amino acids. This CDR3 reads CASSFRDRVIEQFF. The CDR3 nucleotides read TGTGCCAGCAGTTTCCGGGACAGGGTAATTGAGCAGTTCTTC.

Ten or more counts support this clonotype. The chain employs TRBV4-3 and TRBJ2-2; D is unresolved. Trimming stripped 0 bases from V and 8 bases from J, with 13 bases between. The germline CDR1 and CDR2 sequences are LGHNA and YSLEER. CDR3 size: 15 residues. DNA for the CDR3: TGCGCCAGCAGCCAAGATTACCCGGGTTCAGGGGAGCTGTTTTTT. This translates into CASSQDYPGSGELFF.

This clonotype was recorded many times. This chain connects TRBV7-8 to TRBJ2-6; TRBD1 agrees at 9 bases. V lost 4 bases and J lost 2; bases outside the gene matches: 9. CDR1 is SGHVS and CDR2 is FQNEAQ in the germline V gene. The CDR3 consists of 18 residues. The CDR3 loop is CASSYLAGTGTGANVLTF. The CDR3 DNA sequence: TGTGCCAGCAGCTACCTAGCCGGGACAGGGACTGGGGCCAACGTCCTGACTTTC.

The chain employs TRBV7-2 and TRBJ2-1; maybe TRBD2 (5 bases). The germline V gene has CDR1 SGHTA and CDR2 FQGNSA. V shed 5 bases and J shed 6 bases, with 14 bases lying between them. This CDR3 contains 14 residues. The CDR3 is CASSPGPGFNEQFF. In DNA form, the CDR3 reads TGTGCCAGCAGCCCCGGACCGGGATTCAATGAGCAGTTCTTC.

This clonotype was counted between two and nine times. The gene calls are TRBV6-5 and TRBJ1-1; no clear D gene. Trimming pared 5 bases from V and 7 bases from J, leaving 8 bases between. The CDR3 extends over 11 amino acids. Germline-derived CDR1 and CDR2 are MNHEY and SVGAGI. This CDR3 reads CASSHQSEAFF. CDR3 in DNA: TGTGCCAGCAGTCACCAGAGTGAAGCTTTCTTT.

This clonotype was seen repeatedly, ten times or more. The V gene is TRBV28, the J gene TRBJ1-4, with no clear D. Germline V gene data show CDR1 as MDHEN and CDR2 as SYDVKM. The CDR3 has 12 amino acids. Trimming stripped 7 bases from V and 8 bases from J, with 11 bases between. The CDR3, as DNA: TGTGCCAGCAATAACAGAGGGGAAAAACTGTTTTTT. Translating gives CASNNRGEKLFF.

The rearrangement uses TRBV29-1 and TRBJ1-4; 7 nucleotides match TRBD1. Per germline, CDR1 SQVTM and CDR2 ANQGSEA. The CDR3 loop spans 13 amino acids. The V segment lost 6 bases and the J segment 7 bases; nucleotides outside the gene matches: 8. CDR3 in amino acids: CSVEDRRSEKLFF. CDR3 DNA: TGCAGCGTCGAGGACAGGCGTAGTGAAAAACTGTTTTTT.

Comments on this clonotype: A junction end diverges from the germline sequence, so it may reflect a read error. The rearrangement joins TRBV20-1 to TRBJ2-1; TRBD1 matches 8 bases. CDR3 length equals 15 residues. Germline CDR1 reads DFQATT; CDR2 reads SNEGSKA (reference sequence). The CDR3: CSATPGQGPYNELFF. The CDR3 bases are TGCAGTGCTACACCCGGACAGGGTCCCTACAATGAGCTGTTCTTC.

The table lists this clonotype with many counts. The chain employs TRBV6-4 and TRBJ2-2, with D maybe TRBD2 (6 bases). The CDR3 is 14 amino acids. V was clipped by 2 bases and J by 2 bases, with 6 bases between them. Germline V CDR1 and CDR2: MRHNA, SNTAGT. CDR3 DNA: TGTGCCAGCAGTGACGGGACTAACACCGGGGAGCTGTTTTTT. Its protein product is CASSDGTNTGELFF.

The chain couples TRBV20-1 to TRBJ1-1; D remains unclear. The CDR3 has 13 residues. V was trimmed by 6 bases and J by 11 bases, leaving 22 bases between them. Germline V gene sequence: CDR1 DFQATT, CDR2 SNEGSKA (reference sequence). In DNA form, the CDR3 reads TGCAGTGCCCCCGGAGTTGGCGGCGGGCGGGCTTTCTTT. It yields the protein CSAPGVGGGRAFF.

The gene calls are TRBV4-2 and TRBJ2-6, with 7 bases matching TRBD1. Germline CDR1 reads LGHNA; CDR2 reads YNFKEQ. The CDR3 totals 16 residues. V dropped 0 bases and J dropped 2; count of bases not matched to a gene: 1. The CDR3: CASSQEDRAGANVLTF. As DNA, the CDR3 is TGTGCCAGCAGCCAAGAAGACAGGGCTGGGGCCAACGTCCTGACTTTC.